Sequencing of this T cell receptor beta chain was carried out in a study of blood T cell repertoires in COVID-19 (dated by TCRdb to the early 2020s). In the study overall: Samples from collaborators originated in the United States, Italy and Spain and spanned both the acute and convalescent phases of COVID-19. The material from the prospective study consisted of cDNA or gDNA derived from T cells, B-cell-depleted T cells, or PBMCs. Subjects who had been exposed to COVID-19, were actively infected with it, or had recovered from it provided the deeply sampled blood TCRbeta repertoires that made up the dataset. The repertoires were released in a freely available public database intended as a resource for research on the immune response to SARS-CoV-2. Samples were obtained from the ongoing ImmuneRACE study (first 160 participants) and from 1,254 subjects provided by 6 global collaborators. A de-identified subject ID, COVID-19 status, age in years and sex were almost always included in the sample metadata. Where available, HLA class I and class II types were taken from metadata supplied by the sample provider and were not determined by assay-based typing.

Details on this clone: The specificity of this receptor is unknown. No clone much larger than this one lies a single base away; base qualities are absent.

The immunoSEQ Assay, a bias-controlled multiplex PCR, was used to amplify TCRbeta CDR3 regions from genomic DNA. Regarding the original processing steps: Nucleated cell counts per sample were estimated from amplification of reference gene primers within the assay. Sequence reads were collapsed and filtered to measure the absolute abundance of every unique TCRbeta CDR3 rearrangement. Productive Simpson clonality was computed per sample as the square root of Simpson's diversity index over productive rearrangements. The table comes from immuneACCESS by way of TCRdb, which keeps in-frame sequences with V and J called. Part of the clones is missing from these tables; in studies checked, under half for an unresolved V gene and the rest for unknown reasons. V and J calls and clone size are as listed in that table; D and trimming were resolved from the DNA. The table for this sample lists some 150,000 clones; roughly 83% of them were counted only once. Jointly, the top ten make up around 10% of the sample.

The germline V end is reduced by 4 bases and the J end by 0 bases; junction bases left unmatched: 5. From the cysteine up to the phenylalanine, the CDR3 has a length of 15 residues. The only DNA kept is the CDR3, 45 bases in frame from the first base. Sequences SGDLS (CDR1) and YYNGEE (CDR2) are obtained from the germline V gene. At one collaborating source in Seattle, patients were enrolled during active infection and were followed longitudinally through the course of disease. Collaborating institutions collected whole blood in K2EDTA tubes following their own protocols. For TCRbeta analysis, collaborator samples were shipped as frozen whole blood, as isolated PBMCs, or as DNA extracted from either sample type. Findings and caveats that apply to the study as a whole: The quantity of clinical and demographic metadata differed by source and by participant and was supplied without curation.

The rearrangement joined TRBV9 to TRBJ1-2; TRBD1 matches 8 bases in the middle. This sequence was found in a woman aged 60-75 years with COVID-19, enrolled during active disease. Source material: peripheral blood. The CDR3 region reads CASSPGRGPNYGYTF. The DNA sequence follows: TGTGCCAGCAGCCCAGGCAGGGGGCCTAACTATGGCTACACCTTC.